This T cell receptor beta chain was identified during a study of neurological immune-mediated disorders. Germline V gene lookup returns CDR1 WNHNN and CDR2 SYGVQD (reference sequence). The CDR3 sequence is 13 residues long. Trimming pared 5 bases from V and 2 bases from J, leaving 6 bases between. Study-level findings and limits: The absence of shared CDR3 amino acid sequences among expanded clones across subjects suggests private repertoires in all groups. The level of TCR clonal expansion was highest in patients with HTLV-1-associated myelopathy and lowest in multiple sclerosis, where it fell below the level seen in healthy controls. The multiple sclerosis repertoire cluster had no clinical or MRI correlate.

Synthesis of cDNA used 5'RACE (with 10-nucleotide random UMIs). TCRdb re-analysed the 5' RACE reads in MiXCR, keeping a single row per CDR3 protein. The table records 65,000 to 85,000 distinct CDR3 sequences, 2.5% to 3.5% of them present only once. With regard to this clonotype: Its antigen is not identified.

This TCR came from a woman aged 45-65 years with multiple sclerosis. What was sequenced was PBMCs. The chain combines TRBV10-1 with TRBJ2-2; D call uncertain. The CDR3 sequence: CASSKRNTGELFF. The CDR3 DNA is TGCGCCAGCAGTAAGCGAAACACCGGGGAGCTGTTTTTT.